These 26 T cell receptor beta chains share one sample of origin, sequenced in a study of CD8+ T cells in alopecia areata. Extracted from the samples, RNA was reverse transcribed into cDNA to serve as the sequencing template. Measured with immunoSEQ multiplex PCR; TCRdb has only the in-frame clones, and not every one. The sample has under 350,000 clones, 58% seen once; the top ten hold around 1.7%. Treatment indicated: oral pan-JAK inhibitor, 5-10 mg twice daily. The sample in question was CD4+ T cells sorted from blood, obtained at week 24, from a patient treated with tofacitinib. The receptors here all came from a human donor with alopecia areata.

This sequence joins TRBV6-1 and TRBJ2-1; unclear D gene. Trimming took 8 bases from V and 7 from J, leaving 18 bases between them. CDR1 is MNHNS and CDR2 is SASEGT in the germline V gene. The CDR3 is made up of 14 amino acids. The CDR3 region has the DNA TGTGCCAGCCTTATCGAACGGGCAGGAAATGAGCAGTTCTTC. Encoded protein: CASLIERAGNEQFF.

The chain uses TRBV9 and TRBJ1-6; D is possibly TRBD1 (5 bases). The V end was cut by 3 bases, the J end by 3 bases, with 19 bases between. The CDR3 runs to 18 residues. The V gene's germline CDR1 is SGDLS and CDR2 YYNGEE. The CDR3 sequence is CASSASDGGANYNSPLHF. The CDR3, as DNA: TGTGCCAGCAGCGCGAGCGACGGAGGGGCCAACTATAATTCACCCCTCCACTTT.

The chain uses TRBV5-4 and TRBJ1-2; a possible D gene is TRBD1 (6 bases). The ends were cut back, 4 bases at V and 2 bases at J, with 21 bases in the middle. Germline V gene lookup returns CDR1 SGHNT and CDR2 YYREEE (reference sequence). This CDR3 is built from 17 residues. CDR3 bases: TGTGCCAGCAGCCCCTCTACAGGGCGCTCAGGGAACTATGGCTACACCTTC. It specifies CASSPSTGRSGNYGYTF. The full variable domain, with the rest looked up from reference TRBV5-4 and TRBJ1-2, is ETGVTQSPTHLIKTRGQQVTLRCSSQSGHNTVSWYQQALGQGPQFIFQYYREEENGRGNFPPRFSGLQFPNYSSELNVNALELDDSALYLCASSPSTGRSGNYGYTFGSGTRLTVV.

A single count supports this clone. The chain recombines TRBV28 with TRBJ2-3, with 7 bases fitting TRBD1. With 6 bases clipped from V and 2 bases from J, the junction kept 5 bases outside the gene matches. This CDR3 comprises 14 residues. Germline loops: CDR1 MDHEN, CDR2 SYDVKM. The CDR3 DNA reads TGTGCCAGCAGAGCACAGGGGAACACAGATACGCAGTATTTT. Encoded protein: CASRAQGNTDTQYF. The full variable domain, with the rest looked up from reference TRBV28 and TRBJ2-3, is DVKVTQSSRYLVKRTGEKVFLECVQDMDHENMFWYRQDPGLGLRLIYFSYDVKMKEKGDIPEGYSVSREKKERFSLILESASTNQTSMYLCASRAQGNTDTQYFGPGTRLTVL.

The CDR3 DNA sequence: TGCAGCGTTGGGGGACAGACGCAGGCGGATACGCAGTATTTT. Translation: CSVGGQTQADTQYF. The J gene is TRBJ2-3, the V gene TRBV29-1; the match to TRBD1 covers 7 bases. CDR3 length: 14 residues. V was pared by 4 bases and J by 6 bases, with 10 bases of the junction left unmatched. In germline, CDR1 is SQVTM, CDR2 ANQGSEA.

The chain combines TRBV2 with TRBJ1-2; 8 nucleotides line up with TRBD1. The CDR3 runs to 13 residues. Germline CDR1 SNHLY, CDR2 FYNNEI. V trimming: 6 bases; J trimming: 8 bases; junction bases outside the gene matches: 8. The CDR3 DNA sequence: TGTGCCAGCAGGCCGGGACAGGTCGGCGGCTACACCTTC. Translated: CASRPGQVGGYTF.

This clone was found many times. The chain uses TRBV2 and TRBJ1-5; D gene unclear. Germline V gene sequence: CDR1 SNHLY, CDR2 FYNNEI. Between the trimmed V and J ends, which lost 6 bases and 1 base, there was a span of 13 bases. The CDR3 consists of 15 residues. The CDR3 here is CASRPRWQSNQPQHF. The CDR3 DNA follows: TGTGCCAGCAGGCCGAGGTGGCAGAGCAATCAGCCCCAGCATTTT.

This clone is a singleton in its sample. The V and J genes are TRBV2 and TRBJ2-5, with TRBD2 identical over 15 bases. The V segment lost 6 bases and the J segment 5 bases; nucleotides outside the gene matches: 7. Germline CDR1 reads SNHLY; CDR2 reads FYNNEI. The CDR3 has 16 amino acids. CDR3 loop: CASRRGLAGGRETQYF. CDR3 DNA sequence: TGTGCCAGCAGACGCGGACTAGCGGGGGGGCGGGAGACCCAGTACTTC.

This chain links TRBV7-9 with TRBJ2-5, with TRBD2 identical over 11 bases. The J segment lost 4 bases and the V segment lost 5 bases, leaving 9 bases of the junction unmatched. Germline V gives CDR1 SEHNR, CDR2 FQNEAQ (reference sequence). The CDR3 extends over 16 amino acids. In DNA, the CDR3 is TGTGCCAGCAGCCCCTTGTCACTAGCGGGGGCAGAGACCCAGTACTTC. Its protein is CASSPLSLAGAETQYF.

J is TRBJ2-3 and V is TRBV7-9, with D unresolved. Germline V gene sequence: CDR1 SEHNR, CDR2 FQNEAQ (reference sequence). Trimming cost V 5 bases and J 6 bases, with 9 bases left between them. The CDR3 covers 12 residues. The CDR3 loop reads CASSPYGDTQYF. CDR3 nucleotides: TGTGCCAGCAGCCCGTACGGGGATACGCAGTATTTT.

This chain joins TRBV7-2 and TRBJ2-1, with unresolved D. Trimming pared 1 base from V and 0 bases from J, leaving 7 bases between. Looked up from germline, CDR1 is SGHTA and CDR2 is FQGNSA. The CDR3 loop spans 15 amino acids. CDR3 bases: TGTGCCAGCAGCTTAGAACTTAGCTCCTACAATGAGCAGTTCTTC. Amino acid sequence: CASSLELSSYNEQFF.

The gene calls are TRBV2 and TRBJ2-5; 7 bases map to TRBD2. Per germline, CDR1 SNHLY and CDR2 FYNNEI. The CDR3 contains 13 residues. The J segment lost 1 base and the V segment lost 7 bases, leaving 3 bases of the junction unmatched. The CDR3 DNA sequence: TGTGCCAGCATGGGAGGGACCCAAGAGACCCAGTACTTC. Encoded protein: CASMGGTQETQYF.

The V gene is TRBV5-1, the J gene TRBJ2-6; D gene ambiguous. V lost 4 bases to trimming and J lost 0 bases, with 11 bases between them. Germline loops: CDR1 SGHRS, CDR2 YFSETQ. This CDR3 spans 16 amino acids. The CDR3 protein is CASSRSADSGANVLTF. DNA of the CDR3: TGCGCCAGCAGCCGCTCGGCGGACTCTGGGGCCAACGTCCTGACTTTC.

There are a few counts of this clone. V is TRBV29-1 and J is TRBJ1-2; 7 nucleotides line up with TRBD1. Trimming took 6 bases from V and 4 from J; bases not matched to a gene: 14. The CDR3 contains 15 residues. Germline V CDR1 and CDR2: SQVTM, ANQGSEA. CDR3 sequence reads: CSVGGGQNIIYGYTF. The DNA for the CDR3 is TGCAGCGTGGGAGGGGGACAGAACATCATCTATGGCTACACCTTC.

The CDR3 sequence is CASSAITGGEAFF. The CDR3 DNA reads as TGTGCCAGCAGCGCAATTACAGGAGGTGAAGCTTTCTTT. The chain links TRBV9 to TRBJ1-1; tentative D call: TRBD1 (5 bases). V shed 3 bases and J shed 7 bases, with 13 bases lying between them. The CDR3 spans 13 residues. CDR1 and CDR2 from the germline V gene are SGDLS and YYNGEE.

The chain recombines TRBV29-1 with TRBJ2-5; no definite D call. This CDR3 is built from 12 residues. The germline V gene has CDR1 SQVTM and CDR2 ANQGSEA. V was pared by 3 bases and J by 2 bases, with 7 bases between. CDR3 amino acids: CSVERRQETQYF. The DNA of the CDR3 is TGCAGCGTTGAGCGCAGGCAAGAGACCCAGTACTTC. The variable domain in full, with the rest retrieved from reference TRBV29-1 and TRBJ2-5, is SAVISQKPSRDICQRGTSLTIQCQVDSQVTMMFWYRQQPGQSLTLIATANQGSEATYESGFVIDKFPISRPNLTFSTLTVSNMSPEDSSIYLCSVERRQETQYFGPGTRLLVL.

In this sample, this clone turned up many times. V and J are TRBV29-1 and TRBJ2-1; 14 bases are shared with TRBD2. Trimming at V came to 5 bases and at J to 0 bases, leaving 9 bases not matched to a gene. The CDR3 runs 18 residues. Germline loops: CDR1 SQVTM, CDR2 ANQGSEA. The CDR3 coding sequence is TGCAGCGTTCAAGGGACTAGCGGGGGCCGGAGCTCCTACAATGAGCAGTTCTTC. Amino acids: CSVQGTSGGRSSYNEQFF.

The rearrangement uses TRBV5-1 and TRBJ2-5; D is undetermined. The CDR3 is 14 amino acids. V lost 1 base and J lost 4, with 11 bases in between. Germline V CDR1 and CDR2: SGHRS, YFSETQ. CDR3 amino acids: CASSLKNNGETQYF. As DNA, the CDR3 is TGCGCCAGCAGCTTGAAAAACAATGGAGAGACCCAGTACTTC.

The genes are TRBV5-1 and TRBJ2-7; D is uncertain. Germline V lookup: CDR1 SGHRS, CDR2 YFSETQ. The CDR3 has 14 residues. V dropped 3 bases and J dropped 1 base, with 11 bases sitting between them. The DNA of the CDR3 is TGCGCCAGCAGCTCCGCGGACGGTTCCTACGAGCAGTACTTC. As protein: CASSSADGSYEQYF.

This clone was seen once. The CDR3: CASSLRTGWGFYEQYF. CDR3 nucleotide sequence: TGTGCCAGCAGCCTACGGACGGGTTGGGGTTTCTACGAGCAGTACTTC. The genes are TRBV5-4 and TRBJ2-7; D gene ambiguous. The CDR3 sequence is 16 residues long. Trimming shortened V by 4 bases and J by 3 bases, and 20 bases separated the two germline ends. The germline V gene encodes CDR1 SGHNT and CDR2 YYREEE (reference sequence).

This clone turned up a few times. The chain is built from TRBV10-3 and TRBJ2-7; D unresolved. This CDR3 contains 13 residues. The ends were cut back, 2 bases at V and 2 bases at J, with 7 bases in the middle. Per germline, CDR1 ENHRY and CDR2 SYGVKD. The CDR3 sequence is CAISEPTPYEQYF. CDR3 DNA: TGTGCCATCAGTGAGCCGACACCCTACGAGCAGTACTTC.

J is TRBJ1-6 and V is TRBV7-6, with D possibly TRBD1 on 5 matching bases. Germline CDR1 and CDR2: SGHVS and FNYEAQ. The CDR3 totals 17 residues. The germline V and J ends were trimmed by 4 bases and 6 bases, with 19 bases remaining between them. The CDR3 DNA reads as TGTGCCAGCAGCTCCTATGTGCCGGGGAGGGGTAATTCACCCCTCCACTTT. Translating gives CASSSYVPGRGNSPLHF.

V usage is TRBV7-9 and J usage is TRBJ2-5; either TRBD1 or TRBD2 may fit D (5 bases each). V lost 3 bases and J 7 bases, leaving 15 bases between the germline ends. CDR1 and CDR2 (germline): SEHNR, FQNEAQ (reference sequence). This CDR3 has 14 residues. For the CDR3, the DNA is TGTGCCAGCAGCTTCGGGGCGAATTACGCGACCCAGTACTTC. It translates to CASSFGANYATQYF.

The rearrangement links TRBV7-8 to TRBJ1-2; a possible D gene is TRBD1 (6 bases). This CDR3 spans 14 amino acids. Looked up from germline, CDR1 is SGHVS and CDR2 is FQNEAQ. Deletions cut 5 bases from V and 5 bases from J, with 15 bases between. As DNA, the CDR3 is TGTGCCAGCAGCAAGACGGGGGGGCGGTATGGCTACACCTTC. Residues: CASSKTGGRYGYTF.

This clone was seen more than once but under ten times. The gene calls are TRBV7-9 and TRBJ1-2; D is unresolved. CDR1 is SEHNR and CDR2 is FQNEAQ in the germline V gene (reference sequence). The ends were cut back, 3 bases at V and 8 bases at J, with 7 bases in the middle. The CDR3 runs 11 residues. The CDR3 nucleotides read TGTGCCAGCAGCTTCTCCGACGGCTACACCTTC. This gives the protein CASSFSDGYTF.

The chain recombines TRBV5-4 with TRBJ2-7; TRBD2 matches at 8 bases. The trim removed 0 bases at V and 9 bases at J, leaving 20 bases unmatched. Germline CDR1 reads SGHNT; CDR2 reads YYREEE (reference sequence). The CDR3 is made up of 18 amino acids. CDR3 bases: TGTGCCAGCAGCTTGGCCGGGTCGGGACTAGGCACGGTCTCGGGGCAGTACTTC. Translated, it gives CASSLAGSGLGTVSGQYF.